This TCR beta chain was sequenced for a study of CXCR3-negative and CXCR3-positive naive CD8 T cells. The method, 5' RACE with UMI labels, was used to prepare the TRB cDNA libraries. TCRdb re-analyzed the 5' RACE reads; it lists each CDR3 protein once, without DNA. The table gives about 130,000 distinct CDR3 sequences; the top ten clones make up 0.45% to 0.6% of it. Germline-derived CDR1 and CDR2 are MRHNA and SNTAGT. The CDR3 runs to 13 residues. This rearrangement joins TRBV6-4 to TRBJ1-1. The source of this sequence is a human donor in good health. Some clones in this sample may be carry-over from other donors' samples. The sequenced sample consisted of naive CXCR3- CD8+ T cells from blood. Subset defined: CD45RO-CCR7+CD27+CD95- naive CD8+ T cells lacking CXCR3 (TNR3-). The CDR3 region is CASSDTSYTEAFF.